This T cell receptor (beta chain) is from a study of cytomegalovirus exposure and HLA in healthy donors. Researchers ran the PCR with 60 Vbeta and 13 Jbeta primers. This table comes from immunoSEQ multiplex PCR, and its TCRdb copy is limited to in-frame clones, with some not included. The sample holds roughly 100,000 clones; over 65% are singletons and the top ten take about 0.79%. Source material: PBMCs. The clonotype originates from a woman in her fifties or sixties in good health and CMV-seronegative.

The DNA for the CDR3 is TGCGCCAGCAGCTTGGGGACACGTACGAACACTGAAGCTTTCTTT. It translates to CASSLGTRTNTEAFF. The V gene is TRBV5-1, the J gene TRBJ1-1; the D gene is possibly TRBD1 (5 bases). V gave up 0 bases and J gave up 1 base, with 10 bases separating them. The germline V gene encodes CDR1 SGHRS and CDR2 YFSETQ. The CDR3 runs 15 residues.